The 30 T cell receptor beta chains below were found in one sample sequenced in a study of blood T cell repertoires in COVID-19. TCRdb's copy holds only in-frame clones and misses some; the assay was immunoSEQ multiplex PCR. The data show around 420,000 clones, with roughly 88% seen just once and roughly 1.9% held by the top ten. The sequenced sample consisted of PBMCs or T cells enriched from blood (not recorded which). These receptors were obtained from a woman between 40 and 50 years old with acute COVID-19.

In its sample, this clone was seen a few times. V and J are TRBV4-1 and TRBJ2-2; 13 bases line up with TRBD2. V shed 1 base, J shed 0 bases, and the junction held 8 bases outside the gene matches. Germline CDR1 is MGHRA and CDR2 is YSYEKL. The CDR3 runs to 20 residues. CDR3 nucleotide sequence: TGCGCCAGCAGCCAAGGGCGCCGGGGACTAGCGGGATCGAACACCGGGGAGCTGTTTTTT. This sequence encodes CASSQGRRGLAGSNTGELFF.

This clone appeared a single time. The gene calls are TRBV7-2 and TRBJ2-3; possible D gene TRBD1, 5 bases. CDR3 length: 14 residues. The V gene lost 3 bases and the J gene lost 3 bases, with 10 bases spanning the gap. Germline V gene data show CDR1 as SGHTA and CDR2 as FQGNSA. CDR3: CASSLDMRTDTQYF. CDR3 bases: TGTGCCAGCAGCTTGGACATGAGGACAGATACGCAGTATTTT.

V is TRBV2 and J is TRBJ1-2, with 9 bases matching TRBD1. There are 14 residues in the CDR3. V shed 7 bases, J shed 3 bases, and the junction held 6 bases outside the gene matches. CDR1 is SNHLY and CDR2 is FYNNEI in the germline V gene. CDR3 nucleotide sequence: TGTGCCAGCAATTCACAGGGGGCTCACTATGGCTACACCTTC. Translated, it gives CASNSQGAHYGYTF.

The V and J genes are TRBV6-5 and TRBJ1-2, with D possibly matching TRBD1 (5 bases). The CDR3 is 13 residues long. With 1 base removed from V and 7 bases from J, the gap between germline ends came to 10 bases. Germline-derived CDR1 and CDR2 are MNHEY and SVGAGI. The CDR3 sequence: CASSYYAGSGYTF. The DNA for the CDR3 is TGTGCCAGCAGTTACTACGCAGGGTCTGGCTACACCTTC.

V usage is TRBV9 and J usage is TRBJ2-2; TRBD2 matches 7 bases. V lost 0 bases and J lost 4; bases outside the gene matches: 6. The CDR3 is 16 amino acids. Germline V gene sequence: CDR1 SGDLS, CDR2 YYNGEE. The CDR3 sequence is CASSVATSAGTGELFF. CDR3 nucleotide sequence: TGTGCCAGCAGCGTAGCTACTAGCGCTGGCACCGGGGAGCTGTTTTTT.

The J gene is TRBJ1-4, the V gene TRBV29-1; 10 bases fit TRBD1. Germline V lookup: CDR1 SQVTM, CDR2 ANQGSEA. V lost 6 bases and J lost 8; bases outside the gene matches: 9. CDR3 size: 14 residues. Here the CDR3 reads CSVGDRGRNEKLFF. The CDR3 DNA follows: TGCAGCGTGGGCGACAGGGGGCGAAACGAAAAACTGTTTTTT.

CDR3 protein: CASSPPGQSFTEAFF. The CDR3 nucleotides are TGTGCCAGCAGCCCCCCGGGACAGTCATTCACTGAAGCTTTCTTT. The J gene is TRBJ1-1, the V gene TRBV5-4; 7 bases line up with TRBD1. Germline trimming cut 4 bases from V and 4 bases from J; bases unmatched to any gene: 10. CDR3 size: 15 residues. Germline V gene lookup returns CDR1 SGHNT and CDR2 YYREEE (reference sequence).

The chain carries TRBV7-9 and TRBJ1-1; possibly TRBD1 for D (5 bases). The V end lost 2 bases, the J end lost 4 bases, and 11 bases lay between the germline ends. The CDR3 totals 14 residues. CDR1 SEHNR and CDR2 FQNEAQ come from the germline V gene (reference sequence). DNA of the CDR3: TGTGCCAGCAGCTTACCGGGGGTGGGCACTGAAGCTTTCTTT. This encodes CASSLPGVGTEAFF.

V is TRBV10-3 and J is TRBJ1-1; D gene unclear. CDR3 size: 14 residues. Looked up from germline, CDR1 is ENHRY and CDR2 is SYGVKD. Deletions cut 6 bases from V and 4 bases from J, with 15 bases between. CDR3 sequence (DNA): TGTGCCATCAGCCTTGACTTGGAGGTCACTGAAGCTTTCTTT. Amino acid sequence: CAISLDLEVTEAFF.

This chain joins TRBV7-9 and TRBJ1-1, with D tentatively TRBD1 (6 bases). Germline V gives CDR1 SEHNR, CDR2 FQNEAQ (reference sequence). The CDR3 extends over 14 amino acids. Trimming removed 4 bases from V and 2 bases from J, with 11 bases in between. The CDR3 here is CASSSPGTNTEAFF. The CDR3 bases are TGTGCCAGCAGCTCCCCGGGGACAAACACTGAAGCTTTCTTT.

The chain has TRBV2 and TRBJ1-2; 9 nucleotides agree with TRBD1. The CDR3 consists of 17 residues. Germline V gives CDR1 SNHLY, CDR2 FYNNEI. With V trimmed by 8 bases and J by 4 bases, 17 bases remained unmatched. CDR3 protein: CASPRSGQGFGGYGYTF. In DNA, the CDR3 is TGTGCCAGCCCCAGGTCGGGACAGGGATTTGGAGGCTATGGCTACACCTTC.

The chain is built from TRBV9 and TRBJ2-7; 8 bases align to TRBD2. Trimming cost V 0 bases and J 6 bases; bases outside gene matches: 2. CDR3 length: 13 residues. Germline V lookup: CDR1 SGDLS, CDR2 YYNGEE. The CDR3 nucleotides read TGTGCCAGCAGCGTAGGCAGCGGGGGCGAGCAGTACTTC. This codes for CASSVGSGGEQYF.

The V and J genes are TRBV14 and TRBJ2-2; 7 bases agree with TRBD2. V lost 4 bases and J lost 4; bases outside the gene matches: 9. This CDR3 has 16 amino acids. Germline loops: CDR1 SGHDN, CDR2 FVKESK. This CDR3 is CASSRPGGTGTGELFF. CDR3 bases: TGTGCCAGCAGCCGGCCGGGAGGAACCGGCACCGGGGAGCTGTTTTTT. Looking up the rest from reference TRBV14 and TRBJ2-2 gives the full variable domain: EAGVTQFPSHSVIEKGQTVTLRCDPISGHDNLYWYRRVMGKEIKFLLHFVKESKQDESGMPNNRFLAERTGGTYSTLKVQPAELEDSGVYFCASSRPGGTGTGELFFGEGSRLTVL.

The chain employs TRBV7-2 and TRBJ2-3; the D is unclear. V was cut by 1 base and J by 1 base, with 9 bases left in between. CDR1 is SGHTA and CDR2 is FQGNSA in the germline V gene. CDR3 size: 15 residues. CDR3 in amino acids: CASSLESVGTDTQYF. Here the CDR3 DNA reads TGTGCCAGCAGCTTAGAATCGGTTGGCACAGATACGCAGTATTTT. Full variable domain (missing parts from reference TRBV7-2 and TRBJ2-3): GAGVSQSPSNKVTEKGKDVELRCDPISGHTALYWYRQSLGQGLEFLIYFQGNSAPDKSGLPSDRFSAERTGGSVSTLTIQRTQQEDSAVYLCASSLESVGTDTQYFGPGTRLTVL.

CDR3: CASSVGGQGATFF. DNA of the CDR3: TGTGCCAGCAGCGTAGGGGGACAGGGGGCGACTTTCTTT. The chain carries TRBV9 and TRBJ1-1; 12 bases are shared with TRBD1. Germline CDR1 is SGDLS and CDR2 is YYNGEE. This CDR3 has 13 residues. The junction had 3 bases not matched to a gene; V was cut back by 0 bases and J by 12 bases.

The J gene is TRBJ2-1, the V gene TRBV20-1, with D unresolved. The CDR3 spans 16 residues. Trimming left V 3 bases short and J 0 bases short, with 15 bases between. Per the germline V gene, CDR1 is DFQATT and CDR2 is SNEGSKA (reference sequence). The CDR3 DNA sequence: TGCAGTGCTAGTCCACCCCAGCCTAGCTCCTACAATGAGCAGTTCTTC. It encodes CSASPPQPSSYNEQFF.

The chain couples TRBV7-9 to TRBJ1-2, with a possible D match to TRBD1 (6 bases). Germline V CDR1 and CDR2: SEHNR, FQNEAQ (reference sequence). The CDR3 runs 14 residues. The V end lost 3 bases, the J end lost 6 bases, and 14 bases lay between the germline ends. This chain's CDR3 is CASSFLQGHDGYTF. CDR3 DNA: TGTGCCAGCAGCTTTTTACAGGGTCATGATGGCTACACCTTC.

The CDR3 coding sequence is TGTGCCAGCAGCTTACAGCGGGGTGTCCTCAATGAGCAGTTCTTC. Amino acid sequence: CASSLQRGVLNEQFF. The gene calls are TRBV13 and TRBJ2-1, with TRBD2 matching over 7 bases. Unmatched junction bases numbered 7, after V lost 2 bases and J lost 6 bases. The germline CDR1 and CDR2 sequences are PRHDT and FYEKMQ (reference sequence). The CDR3 is 15 amino acids.

This clone was detected a few times. This chain links TRBV2 with TRBJ1-1, with D perhaps TRBD1 (5 bases). Trimming removed 9 bases from V and 4 bases from J, with 18 bases in between. Germline V gene data show CDR1 as SNHLY and CDR2 as FYNNEI. This CDR3 is 14 amino acids long. CDR3 coding DNA: TGTGCCAGTCGAACCTTCGGGGGTGTCACTGAAGCTTTCTTT. It specifies CASRTFGGVTEAFF. Together with reference TRBV2 and TRBJ1-1, the CDR3 gives the full variable domain: EPEVTQTPSHQVTQMGQEVILRCVPISNHLYFYWYRQILGQKVEFLVSFYNNEISEKSEIFDDQFSVERPDGSNFTLKIRSTKLEDSAMYFCASRTFGGVTEAFFGQGTRLTVV.

This sequence joins TRBV10-2 and TRBJ1-1; D call uncertain. CDR1 is WSHSY and CDR2 is SAAADI in the germline V gene. The V gene lost 9 bases and the J gene lost 0 bases, with 14 bases spanning the gap. There are 14 residues in the CDR3. The CDR3 nucleotides read TGCGCCAGTATAGATGAGTCCATGAACACTGAAGCTTTCTTT. Protein: CASIDESMNTEAFF.

This CDR3 reads CASSLGRGGVGTEAFF. The CDR3 DNA reads as TGTGCCAGCAGCTTAGGTCGAGGAGGGGTGGGGACTGAAGCTTTCTTT. The gene calls are TRBV11-3 and TRBJ1-1, with D possibly TRBD1 on 5 matching bases. The CDR3 consists of 16 residues. Germline CDR1 SGHNT, CDR2 YENEEA. The V end was cut by 1 base, the J end by 5 bases, with 17 bases between.

The V gene is TRBV7-9, the J gene TRBJ1-5, with D unclear. Germline lookup yields CDR1 SEHNR and CDR2 FQNEAQ (reference sequence). The CDR3 totals 12 residues. The V and J ends lost 1 base and 6 bases respectively, with 4 bases between them. CDR3 amino acids: CASSLGSQPQHF. The CDR3 region has the DNA TGTGCCAGCAGCTTAGGGAGTCAGCCCCAGCATTTT.

The genes are TRBV27 and TRBJ1-1; D gene ambiguous. The CDR3 has 15 residues. The germline V gene has CDR1 MNHEY and CDR2 SMNVEV (reference sequence). The V gene lost 4 bases and the J gene lost 1 base, with 13 bases spanning the gap. As DNA, the CDR3 is TGTGCCAGCAGTTCCCTCCTAGGCGGGAACACTGAAGCTTTCTTT. Its translation: CASSSLLGGNTEAFF.

The chain has TRBV4-2 and TRBJ1-2; D may be TRBD1 (6 bases). Germline V gene sequence: CDR1 LGHNA, CDR2 YNFKEQ. The V end was cut by 0 bases, the J end by 8 bases, with 19 bases between. CDR3 size: 16 residues. Here the CDR3 reads CASSQDPGQSFDGYTF. DNA for the CDR3: TGTGCCAGCAGCCAAGATCCCGGACAGAGCTTTGACGGCTACACCTTC.

V and J are TRBV2 and TRBJ2-1; 7 bases fit TRBD2. Trimming removed 5 bases from V and 8 bases from J; junction bases left unmatched: 9. The CDR3 spans 14 residues. From germline, CDR1 is SNHLY and CDR2 FYNNEI. The CDR3 protein is CASSRGDFPDEQFF. CDR3 DNA sequence: TGTGCCAGCAGTCGGGGGGACTTTCCAGATGAGCAGTTCTTC.

V is TRBV19 and J is TRBJ1-1, with D perhaps matching TRBD1 (5 bases). Per germline, CDR1 LNHDA and CDR2 SQIVND (reference sequence). This CDR3 region has 16 residues. V shed 8 bases and J shed 5 bases, with 24 bases lying between them. CDR3: CASSESRGLAGTEAFF. In DNA, the CDR3 is TGTGCCAGTTCCGAATCTCGGGGCCTGGCGGGGACTGAAGCTTTCTTT. Looking up the rest from reference TRBV19 and TRBJ1-1 gives the full variable domain: DGGITQSPKYLFRKEGQNVTLSCEQNLNHDAMYWYRQDPGQGLRLIYYSQIVNDFQKGDIAEGYSVSREKKESFPLTVTSAQKNPTAFYLCASSESRGLAGTEAFFGQGTRLTVV.

The chain combines TRBV6-1 with TRBJ1-2; D not resolved. In germline, CDR1 is MNHNS, CDR2 SASEGT. The CDR3 runs 16 residues. Trimming left V 4 bases short and J 5 bases short, with 20 bases between. This CDR3 is CASSGVTYTGFYGYTF. The CDR3 DNA is TGTGCCAGCAGTGGGGTAACGTACACGGGGTTTTATGGCTACACCTTC.

The chain couples TRBV5-1 to TRBJ1-6; weak D call: TRBD1 (5 bases). Trimming took off 1 base at V and 8 bases at J, with 10 bases between the two ends. The CDR3 sequence is 14 residues long. Germline V gives CDR1 SGHRS, CDR2 YFSETQ. The chain's CDR3 is CASSLTGLDSPLHF. DNA for the CDR3: TGCGCCAGCAGCTTGACAGGATTGGATTCACCCCTCCACTTT.

The chain uses TRBV5-1 and TRBJ1-6; 7 bases line up with TRBD1. The CDR3 consists of 15 residues. Germline CDR1 is SGHRS and CDR2 is YFSETQ. Trimming took 4 bases from V and 6 from J; bases not matched to a gene: 7. The CDR3: CASSRGTASNSPLHF. The CDR3 bases are TGCGCCAGCAGCCGGGGGACAGCATCTAATTCACCCCTCCACTTT.

J is TRBJ2-3 and V is TRBV5-1, with 9 positions matching TRBD2. Germline V CDR1 and CDR2: SGHRS, YFSETQ. The trim removed 5 bases at V and 2 bases at J, leaving 12 bases unmatched. The CDR3 covers 17 residues. CDR3 sequence reads: CASSSSGIRENTDTQYF. The DNA of the CDR3 is TGCGCCAGCAGTTCTAGCGGGATCAGGGAGAACACAGATACGCAGTATTTT. Together with reference TRBV5-1 and TRBJ2-3, the CDR3 gives the full variable domain: KAGVTQTPRYLIKTRGQQVTLSCSPISGHRSVSWYQQTPGQGLQFLFEYFSETQRNKGNFPGRFSGRQFSNSRSEMNVSTLELGDSALYLCASSSSGIRENTDTQYFGPGTRLTVL.